This T cell receptor (beta chain) originates from a study of blood T cell repertoires in COVID-19. Study background: The United States, Italy and Spain supplied acute and convalescent COVID-19 samples.

This clone was seen just once. Other DNA sequences of this sample code for an identical CDR3. Assay: immunoSEQ multiplex PCR; the TCRdb copy retains only in-frame clones and omits some. This sample has 14,000 or so clones, with 90% found just once. Sequencing was performed on peripheral blood. The TCR comes from a human donor in a cohort sampled during active COVID-19.

The CDR3 here is CASSFSGNEQFF. DNA of the CDR3: TGCGCCAGCAGCTTTTCAGGAAATGAGCAGTTCTTC. The chain employs TRBV5-1 and TRBJ2-1; no clear D gene. CDR1 is SGHRS, CDR2 YFSETQ, per germline. The CDR3 is 12 residues long. V lost 2 bases and J 7 bases, leaving 7 bases between the germline ends.